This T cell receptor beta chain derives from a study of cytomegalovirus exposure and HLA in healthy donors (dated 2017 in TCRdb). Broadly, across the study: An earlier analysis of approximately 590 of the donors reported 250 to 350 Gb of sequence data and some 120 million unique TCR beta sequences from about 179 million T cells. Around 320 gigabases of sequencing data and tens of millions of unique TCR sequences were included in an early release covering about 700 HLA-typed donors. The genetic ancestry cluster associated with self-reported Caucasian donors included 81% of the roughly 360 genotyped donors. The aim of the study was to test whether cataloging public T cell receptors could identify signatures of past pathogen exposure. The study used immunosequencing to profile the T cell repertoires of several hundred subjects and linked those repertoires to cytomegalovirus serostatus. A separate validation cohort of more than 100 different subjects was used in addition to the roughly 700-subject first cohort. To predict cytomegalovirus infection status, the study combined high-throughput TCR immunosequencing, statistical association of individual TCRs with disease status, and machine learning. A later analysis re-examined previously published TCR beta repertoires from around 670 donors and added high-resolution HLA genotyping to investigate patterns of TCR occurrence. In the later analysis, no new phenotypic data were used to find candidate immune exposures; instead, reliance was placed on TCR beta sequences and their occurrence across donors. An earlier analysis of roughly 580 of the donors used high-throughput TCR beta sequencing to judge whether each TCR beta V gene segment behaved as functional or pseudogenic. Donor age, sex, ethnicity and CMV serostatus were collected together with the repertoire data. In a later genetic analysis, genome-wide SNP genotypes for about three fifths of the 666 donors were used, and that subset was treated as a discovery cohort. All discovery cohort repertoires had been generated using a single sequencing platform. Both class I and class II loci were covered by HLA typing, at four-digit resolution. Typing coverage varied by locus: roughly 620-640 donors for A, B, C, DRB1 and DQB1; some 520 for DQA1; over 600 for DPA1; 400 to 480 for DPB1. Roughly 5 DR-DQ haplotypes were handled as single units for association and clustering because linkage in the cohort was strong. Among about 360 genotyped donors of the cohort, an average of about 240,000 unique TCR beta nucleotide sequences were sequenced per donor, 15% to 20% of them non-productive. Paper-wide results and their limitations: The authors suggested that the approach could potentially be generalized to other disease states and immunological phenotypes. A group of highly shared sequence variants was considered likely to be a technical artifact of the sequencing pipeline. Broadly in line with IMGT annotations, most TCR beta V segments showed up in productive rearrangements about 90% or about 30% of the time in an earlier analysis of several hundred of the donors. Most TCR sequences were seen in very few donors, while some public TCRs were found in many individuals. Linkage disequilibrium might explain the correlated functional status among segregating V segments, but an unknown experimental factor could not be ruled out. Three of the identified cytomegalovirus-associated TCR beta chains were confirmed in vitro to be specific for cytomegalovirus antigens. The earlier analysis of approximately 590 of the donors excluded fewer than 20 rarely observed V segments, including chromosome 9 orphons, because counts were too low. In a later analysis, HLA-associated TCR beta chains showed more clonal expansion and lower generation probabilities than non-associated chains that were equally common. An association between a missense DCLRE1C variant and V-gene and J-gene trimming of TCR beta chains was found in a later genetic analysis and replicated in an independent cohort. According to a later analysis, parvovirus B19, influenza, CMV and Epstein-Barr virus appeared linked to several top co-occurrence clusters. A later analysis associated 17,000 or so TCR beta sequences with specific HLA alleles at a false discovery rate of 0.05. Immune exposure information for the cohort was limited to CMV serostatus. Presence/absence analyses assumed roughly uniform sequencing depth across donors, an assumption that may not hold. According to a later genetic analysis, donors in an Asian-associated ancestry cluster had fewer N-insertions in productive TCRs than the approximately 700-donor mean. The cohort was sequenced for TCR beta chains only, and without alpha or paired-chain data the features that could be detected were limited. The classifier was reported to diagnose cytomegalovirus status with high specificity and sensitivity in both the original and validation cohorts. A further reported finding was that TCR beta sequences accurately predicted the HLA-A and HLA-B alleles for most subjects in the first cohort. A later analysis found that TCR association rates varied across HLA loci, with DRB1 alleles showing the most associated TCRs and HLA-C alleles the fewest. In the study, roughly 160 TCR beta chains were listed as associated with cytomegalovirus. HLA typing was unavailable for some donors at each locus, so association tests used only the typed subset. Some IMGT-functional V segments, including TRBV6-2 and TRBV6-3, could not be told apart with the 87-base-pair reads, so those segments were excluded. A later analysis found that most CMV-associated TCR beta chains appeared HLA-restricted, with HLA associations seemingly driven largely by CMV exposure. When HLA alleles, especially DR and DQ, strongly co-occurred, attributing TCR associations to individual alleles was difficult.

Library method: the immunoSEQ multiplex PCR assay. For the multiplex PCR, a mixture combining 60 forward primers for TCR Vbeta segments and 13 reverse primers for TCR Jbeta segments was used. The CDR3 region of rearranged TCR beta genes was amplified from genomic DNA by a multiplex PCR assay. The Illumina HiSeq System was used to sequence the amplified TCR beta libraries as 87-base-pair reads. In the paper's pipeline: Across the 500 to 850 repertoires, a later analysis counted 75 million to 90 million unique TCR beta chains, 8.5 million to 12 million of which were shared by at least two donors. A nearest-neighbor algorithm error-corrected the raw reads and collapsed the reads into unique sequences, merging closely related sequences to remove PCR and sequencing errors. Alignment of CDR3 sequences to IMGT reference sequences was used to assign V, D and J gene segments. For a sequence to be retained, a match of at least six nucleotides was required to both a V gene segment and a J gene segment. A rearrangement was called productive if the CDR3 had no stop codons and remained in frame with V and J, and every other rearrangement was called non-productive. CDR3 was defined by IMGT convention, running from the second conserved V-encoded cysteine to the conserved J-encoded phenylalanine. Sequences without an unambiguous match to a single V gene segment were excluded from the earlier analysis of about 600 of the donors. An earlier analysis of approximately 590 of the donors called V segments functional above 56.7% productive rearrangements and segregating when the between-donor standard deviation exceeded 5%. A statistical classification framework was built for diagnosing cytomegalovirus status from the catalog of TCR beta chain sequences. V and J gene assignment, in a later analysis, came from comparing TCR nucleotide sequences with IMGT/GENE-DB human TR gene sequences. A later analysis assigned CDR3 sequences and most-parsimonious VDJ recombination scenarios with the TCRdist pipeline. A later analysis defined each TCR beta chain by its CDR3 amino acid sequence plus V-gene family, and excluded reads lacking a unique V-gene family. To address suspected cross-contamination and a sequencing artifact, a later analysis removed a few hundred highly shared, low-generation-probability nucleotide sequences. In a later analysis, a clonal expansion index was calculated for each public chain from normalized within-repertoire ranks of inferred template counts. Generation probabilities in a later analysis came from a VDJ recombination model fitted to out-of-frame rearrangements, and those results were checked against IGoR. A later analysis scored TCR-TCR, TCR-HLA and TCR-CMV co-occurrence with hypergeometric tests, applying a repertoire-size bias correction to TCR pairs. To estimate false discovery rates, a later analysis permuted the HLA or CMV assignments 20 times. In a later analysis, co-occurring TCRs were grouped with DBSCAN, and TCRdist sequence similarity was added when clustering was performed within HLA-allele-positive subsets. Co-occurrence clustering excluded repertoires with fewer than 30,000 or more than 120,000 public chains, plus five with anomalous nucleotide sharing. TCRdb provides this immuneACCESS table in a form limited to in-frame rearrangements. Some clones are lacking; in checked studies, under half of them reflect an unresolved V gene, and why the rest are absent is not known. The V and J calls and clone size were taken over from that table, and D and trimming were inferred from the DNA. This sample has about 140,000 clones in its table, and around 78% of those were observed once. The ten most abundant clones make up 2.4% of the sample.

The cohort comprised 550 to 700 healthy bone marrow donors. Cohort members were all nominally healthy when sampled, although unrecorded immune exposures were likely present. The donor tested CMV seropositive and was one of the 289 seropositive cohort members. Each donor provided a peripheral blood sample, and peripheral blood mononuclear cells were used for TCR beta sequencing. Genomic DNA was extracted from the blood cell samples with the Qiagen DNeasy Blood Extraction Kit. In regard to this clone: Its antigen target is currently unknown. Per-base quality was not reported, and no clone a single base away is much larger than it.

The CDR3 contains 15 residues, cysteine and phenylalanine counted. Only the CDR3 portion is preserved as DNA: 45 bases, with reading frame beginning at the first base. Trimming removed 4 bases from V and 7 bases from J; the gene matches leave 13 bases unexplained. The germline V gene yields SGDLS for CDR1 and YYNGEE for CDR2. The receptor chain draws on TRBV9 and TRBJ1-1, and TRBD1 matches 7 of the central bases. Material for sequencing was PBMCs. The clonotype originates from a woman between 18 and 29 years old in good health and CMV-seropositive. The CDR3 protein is CASSLFDRDSSEAFF. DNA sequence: TGTGCCAGCAGCCTATTCGATAGGGACAGCAGTGAAGCTTTCTTT.